The 15 T cell receptor beta chains in this list originate from one sample, sequenced in a study of blood T cell repertoires in COVID-19. The data were produced by immunoSEQ multiplex PCR, yet TCRdb's version contains in-frame clones alone and is incomplete. This table holds 180,000 or so clones, over 75% found once. Sequenced material: PBMCs or T cells enriched from blood (not recorded which). These receptors all stem from a man aged 50 or older who had recovered from COVID-19.

The CDR3 DNA follows: TGTGCCAGTAGTAGAGATACAGCCTATGGCTACACCTTC. Translated: CASSRDTAYGYTF. The chain is built from TRBV19 and TRBJ1-2; D remains ambiguous. This CDR3 is built from 13 residues. The V gene lost 4 bases and the J gene lost 4 bases, with 10 bases spanning the gap. Germline V gives CDR1 LNHDA, CDR2 SQIVND (reference sequence).

The chain recombines TRBV7-9 with TRBJ1-6, with D unclear. CDR3 length: 17 amino acids. V lost 7 bases and J 0 bases, leaving 16 bases between the germline ends. The germline CDR1 and CDR2 sequences are SEHNR and FQNEAQ (reference sequence). CDR3 residues: CASIPTGSSSYNSPLHF. The CDR3 region has the DNA TGTGCCAGCATCCCAACGGGGTCGTCCTCCTATAATTCACCCCTCCACTTT.

The chain links TRBV5-4 to TRBJ2-1; 7 nucleotides agree with TRBD2. The CDR3 is 15 amino acids. V was pared by 0 bases and J by 8 bases, with 8 bases of the junction left unmatched. The V gene's germline CDR1 is SGHNT and CDR2 YYREEE (reference sequence). This CDR3 is CASSLEAGSGDEQFF. For the CDR3, the DNA is TGTGCCAGCAGCTTGGAAGCGGGGAGTGGGGATGAGCAGTTCTTC.

The J gene is TRBJ2-7, the V gene TRBV12-3 or TRBV12-4, with 12 bases aligning to TRBD1. The CDR3 has 13 amino acids. After removal of 6 bases from V and 5 bases from J, the junction contained 2 bases not matched to a gene. CDR3 protein: CASRGQGADEQYF. CDR3 nucleotide sequence: TGTGCCAGCAGGGGACAGGGGGCGGACGAGCAGTACTTC.

This chain links TRBV2 with TRBJ2-7; 9 bases match TRBD1. Per germline, CDR1 SNHLY and CDR2 FYNNEI. This CDR3 is 17 amino acids long. V shed 0 bases, J shed 0 bases, and the junction held 6 bases outside the gene matches. In DNA form, the CDR3 reads TGTGCCAGCAGTGAAGCGGGCGGACAGGGGCACTCCTACGAGCAGTACTTC. Translating gives CASSEAGGQGHSYEQYF.

This chain joins TRBV28 and TRBJ2-2, with D possibly being TRBD1 (6 bases). This CDR3 has 14 residues. The V gene's germline CDR1 is MDHEN and CDR2 SYDVKM. Trimming took 1 base from V and 6 from J, leaving 9 bases between them. CDR3 sequence (DNA): TGTGCCAGCAGTTTATACAGGGCCCCCGGGGAGCTGTTTTTT. Residues: CASSLYRAPGELFF.

V gene TRBV25-1 combines with J gene TRBJ1-4; weak D call: TRBD1 (6 bases). The CDR3 is made up of 15 amino acids. CDR1 is MGHDK, CDR2 SYGVNS, per germline. V gave up 5 bases and J gave up 0 bases, with 10 bases separating them. CDR3 loop: CASSKDSATNEKLFF. CDR3 DNA: TGTGCCAGCAGTAAGGACAGCGCAACTAATGAAAAACTGTTTTTT.

V gene TRBV7-8 combines with J gene TRBJ1-5, with D possibly matching TRBD1 (5 bases). The CDR3 loop spans 15 amino acids. Trimming stripped 1 base from V and 5 bases from J, with 12 bases between. Germline loops: CDR1 SGHVS, CDR2 FQNEAQ. In DNA, the CDR3 is TGTGCCAGCAGCTTAGTTCTAGGGGCTGATCAGCCCCAGCATTTT. It encodes CASSLVLGADQPQHF.

V gene TRBV3-1 (or the pseudogene TRBV3-2) combines with J gene TRBJ1-1, with D perhaps TRBD1 (6 bases). Germline V gene data show CDR1 as LGHDT and CDR2 as YNNKEL (reference sequence). CDR3 length equals 12 residues. V shed 4 bases and J shed 11 bases, with 14 bases lying between them. The CDR3 loop is CASSLQGFGAFF. DNA of the CDR3: TGTGCCAGCAGCCTCCAGGGGTTTGGCGCTTTCTTT.

The rearrangement joins TRBV29-1 to TRBJ1-1; D is uncertain. Germline assignment: CDR1 SQVTM and CDR2 ANQGSEA. CDR3 length: 8 residues. Trimming pared 3 bases from V and 10 bases from J, leaving 3 bases between. The DNA for the CDR3 is TGCAGCGTTGACGGAGCTTTCTTT. Translated, it gives CSVDGAFF.

This chain joins TRBV7-8 and TRBJ2-7, with D perhaps TRBD1 (5 bases). CDR3 length: 16 amino acids. The V gene lost 0 bases and the J gene lost 3 bases, with 15 bases spanning the gap. CDR1 and CDR2 from the germline V gene are SGHVS and FQNEAQ. The CDR3 sequence: CASSLALSGLSYEQYF. The CDR3 coding sequence is TGTGCCAGCAGCTTAGCGCTGTCAGGGTTGAGCTACGAGCAGTACTTC.

The sample holds a few counts of this clone. J is TRBJ2-2 and V is TRBV5-5; D is unclear. The CDR3 contains 16 residues. V lost 3 bases and J lost 5, with 17 bases in between. CDR1 and CDR2 (germline): SGHKS, YYEKEE (reference sequence). This CDR3 reads CASSSGSLLRTGELFF. CDR3 bases: TGTGCCAGCAGCTCCGGGTCTCTCCTTCGTACCGGGGAGCTGTTTTTT.

This chain joins TRBV10-3 and TRBJ2-2, with TRBD2 matching 7 bases. This CDR3 comprises 16 residues. V shed 2 bases, J shed 4 bases, and the junction held 7 bases outside the gene matches. From germline, CDR1 is ENHRY and CDR2 SYGVKD. CDR3 loop: CAISERAGEGTGELFF. Written as DNA, the CDR3 is TGTGCCATCAGTGAGCGGGCGGGAGAGGGCACCGGGGAGCTGTTTTTT.

The rearrangement uses TRBV7-9 and TRBJ2-1, with 7 bases fitting TRBD1. The V gene end was trimmed by 5 bases and the J gene end by 0 bases; junction bases not matched to a gene: 7. Germline loops: CDR1 SEHNR, CDR2 FQNEAQ (reference sequence). This CDR3 contains 16 residues. The CDR3 loop is CASSRHRQGSYNEQFF. For the CDR3, the DNA is TGTGCCAGCAGCAGACACCGACAGGGCTCCTACAATGAGCAGTTCTTC.

This clone occurred a few times. This CDR3 is CASSHSSGNTIYF. The CDR3 coding sequence is TGTGCCAGCAGCCACTCGAGTGGAAACACCATATATTTT. The J gene is TRBJ1-3, the V gene TRBV14; D gene uncertain. From germline, CDR1 is SGHDN and CDR2 FVKESK. Trimming pared 3 bases from V and 3 bases from J, leaving 6 bases between. The CDR3 runs to 13 residues.